The sequence of this T cell receptor (beta chain) was determined in a study of graft-versus-host responses after intestinal transplantation. The table came from immunoSEQ multiplex PCR; TCRdb's copy has only in-frame clones and leaves some out. The table has about 47,000 clones, roughly 95% seen once. For this clone: The antigen remains undetermined.

Germline CDR1 and CDR2: SEHNR and FQNEAQ (reference sequence). This CDR3 has 14 amino acids. V lost 0 bases and J lost 8, with 11 bases in between. The TCR comes from a human donor who was the organ donor for an intestinal transplant. The chain is built from TRBV7-9 and TRBJ2-1; D gene ambiguous. The specimen comprised unstimulated CD8+ T cells sorted from spleen or lymph node cells, sampled before transplant. CDR3 sequence reads: CASSLAIVAHEQFF. The CDR3 DNA reads TGTGCCAGCAGCTTAGCAATAGTTGCCCATGAGCAGTTCTTC.